This T cell receptor (beta chain) was identified in a study of blood T cell repertoires in COVID-19. The CDR3 extends over 16 amino acids. Germline loops: CDR1 LGHNT, CDR2 FRNRAP. The V and J ends lost 7 bases and 9 bases, in that order; junction bases with no gene match: 13. Sequencing was performed with immunoSEQ multiplex PCR; in TCRdb, only in-frame clones are kept and a portion is missing. The sample lists a few hundred thousand clones, about 68% seen once, with more than 2.5% in the top ten. The sample taken for sequencing was peripheral blood. The chain links TRBV12-5 to TRBJ1-6; the match to TRBD1 covers 9 bases. The clonotype was recovered from a woman at least 80 years old with acute or convalescent COVID-19. CDR3 in amino acids: CASAHRGQGRGSPLHF. The CDR3 DNA is TGTGCTAGTGCCCACCGGGGACAGGGAAGGGGTTCACCCCTCCACTTT.